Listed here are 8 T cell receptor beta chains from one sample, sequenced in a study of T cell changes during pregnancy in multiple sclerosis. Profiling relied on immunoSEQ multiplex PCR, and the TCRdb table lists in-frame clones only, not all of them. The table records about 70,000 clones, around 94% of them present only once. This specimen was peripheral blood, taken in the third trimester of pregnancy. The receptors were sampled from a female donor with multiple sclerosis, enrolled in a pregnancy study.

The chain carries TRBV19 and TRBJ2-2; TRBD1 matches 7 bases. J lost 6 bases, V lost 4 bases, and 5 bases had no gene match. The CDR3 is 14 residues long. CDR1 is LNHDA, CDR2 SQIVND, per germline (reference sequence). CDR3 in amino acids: CASSNNRGSGELFF. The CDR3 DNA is TGTGCCAGTAGTAATAACAGGGGCTCCGGGGAGCTGTTTTTT.

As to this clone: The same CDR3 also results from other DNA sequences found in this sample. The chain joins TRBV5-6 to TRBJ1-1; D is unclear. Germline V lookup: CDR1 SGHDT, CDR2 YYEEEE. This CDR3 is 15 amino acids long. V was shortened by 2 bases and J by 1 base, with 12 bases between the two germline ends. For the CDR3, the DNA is TGTGCCAGCAGCTTAGGCCGACACCCGAACACTGAAGCTTTCTTT. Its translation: CASSLGRHPNTEAFF. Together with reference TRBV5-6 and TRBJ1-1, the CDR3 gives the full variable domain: DAGVTQSPTHLIKTRGQQVTLRCSPKSGHDTVSWYQQALGQGPQFIFQYYEEEERQRGNFPDRFSGHQFPNYSSELNVNALLLGDSALYLCASSLGRHPNTEAFFGQGTRLTVV.

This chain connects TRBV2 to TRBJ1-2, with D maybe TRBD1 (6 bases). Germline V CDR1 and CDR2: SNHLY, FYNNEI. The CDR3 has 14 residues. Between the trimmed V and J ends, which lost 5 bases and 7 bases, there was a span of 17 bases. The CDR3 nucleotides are TGTGCCAGCAGTCGGGCCTCAGGGGAGGGTGGCTACACCTTC. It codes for CASSRASGEGGYTF.

DNA of the CDR3: TGCGCCAGCAGCCAAGAGGTAGGGACAGTCTTCTACGAGCAGTACTTC. Translated: CASSQEVGTVFYEQYF. The rearrangement uses TRBV4-3 and TRBJ2-7, with 7 bases matching TRBD1. Germline CDR1 and CDR2: LGHNA and YSLEER. Trimming took 0 bases from V and 3 from J; bases not matched to a gene: 8. This CDR3 comprises 16 residues.

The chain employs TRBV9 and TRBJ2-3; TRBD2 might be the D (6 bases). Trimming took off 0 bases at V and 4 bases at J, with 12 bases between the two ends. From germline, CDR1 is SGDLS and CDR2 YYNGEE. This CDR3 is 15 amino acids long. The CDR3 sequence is CASSVEAGSADTQYF. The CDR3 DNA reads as TGTGCCAGCAGCGTAGAAGCGGGTTCAGCAGATACGCAGTATTTT.

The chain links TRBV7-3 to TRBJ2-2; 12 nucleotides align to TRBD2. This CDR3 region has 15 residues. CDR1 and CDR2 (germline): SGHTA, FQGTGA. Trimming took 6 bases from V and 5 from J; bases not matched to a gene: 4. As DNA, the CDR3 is TGTGCCAGCAGGAGACTAGCGGGGGTTACCGGGGAGCTGTTTTTT. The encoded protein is CASRRLAGVTGELFF.

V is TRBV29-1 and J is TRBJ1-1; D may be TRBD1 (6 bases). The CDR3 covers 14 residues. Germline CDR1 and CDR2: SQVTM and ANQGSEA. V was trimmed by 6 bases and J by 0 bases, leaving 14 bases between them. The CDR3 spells CSVSQGYVNTEAFF. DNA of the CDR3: TGCAGCGTCTCACAGGGTTACGTGAACACTGAAGCTTTCTTT.

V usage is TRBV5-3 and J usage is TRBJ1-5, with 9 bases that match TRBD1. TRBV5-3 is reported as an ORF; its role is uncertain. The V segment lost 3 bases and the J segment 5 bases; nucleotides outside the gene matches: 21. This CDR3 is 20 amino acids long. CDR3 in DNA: TGTGCCAGAAGCTCCCCCCCCAAACAGGGGGCGCAGACCAAGCATCAGCCCCAGCATTTT. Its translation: CARSSPPKQGAQTKHQPQHF.